This T cell receptor (beta chain) originates from a study of T cell changes during pregnancy in multiple sclerosis. This clone appeared a single time. The germline gives CDR1 MNHEY, CDR2 SVGAGI. There are 14 residues in the CDR3. V lost 7 bases, J lost 4 bases, and 16 bases lay in between. TCRdb's table, derived via immunoSEQ multiplex PCR, lists solely in-frame clones and lacks some. The sample records approximately 40,000 clones, around 92% being singletons. The sequences come from CD4+ T cells from peripheral blood mononuclear cells, collected in the third trimester of pregnancy. The chain carries TRBV6-5 and TRBJ1-1; weak D call: TRBD1 (6 bases). This clonotype was obtained from a female donor with multiple sclerosis, enrolled in a pregnancy study. CDR3 nucleotides: TGTGCCAGCAACCGAAGAGCAGGGGCCACTGAAGCTTTCTTT. As protein: CASNRRAGATEAFF.